This passage covers 3 T cell receptor beta chains from one sample sequenced in a study of T cells after posttransplantation cyclophosphamide. Produced via immunoSEQ multiplex PCR; TCRdb's table is partial and in-frame only. The sample contains more than 2,500 clones, none occurring once; roughly 14% lies in the top ten. Treatment was busulfan-fludarabine conditioning, a marrow graft, and cyclophosphamide on days +3 and +4. The sequencing here drew on PBMCs, taken after allogeneic stem cell transplant with posttransplant cyclophosphamide. Receptors were obtained from a female patient aged 60 to 70 who received an allogeneic stem cell transplant from a related donor and was CMV-positive. Certain T cells may be donor cells from the graft.

In this sample, this clone turned up many times. The genes are TRBV7-8 and TRBJ1-5, with D maybe TRBD1 (6 bases). The CDR3 runs to 14 residues. V was shortened by 9 bases and J by 0 bases, with 12 bases between the two germline ends. CDR1 is SGHVS, CDR2 FQNEAQ, per germline. The CDR3 DNA follows: TGTGCCAGTCGGGACATTCATAGCAATCAGCCCCAGCATTTT. It translates to CASRDIHSNQPQHF.

This clone was counted ten times or more. The V gene is TRBV6-1, the J gene TRBJ1-1; no definite D call. The CDR3 spans 15 residues. The germline CDR1 and CDR2 sequences are MNHNS and SASEGT. V lost 7 bases and J 0 bases, leaving 15 bases between the germline ends. This CDR3 reads CASNYGTNLNTEAFF. CDR3 DNA: TGTGCCAGCAACTACGGAACAAATCTGAACACTGAAGCTTTCTTT.

By share of the sample, this clone is medium-sized. This chain joins TRBV6-6 and TRBJ2-1; 8 nucleotides agree with TRBD1. CDR1 is MNHNY and CDR2 is SVGAGI in the germline V gene (reference sequence). This CDR3 comprises 14 residues. Trimming at V came to 7 bases and at J to 6 bases, leaving 8 bases not matched to a gene. The CDR3 nucleotides are TGTGCCAGCACTTCCGGGACAGGTGCCAATGAGCAGTTCTTC. It translates to CASTSGTGANEQFF.